This TCR beta chain was retrieved from a study of blood T cell repertoires in COVID-19 (dated by TCRdb to the early 2020s). Describing the broader study: The collaborator samples originated in the United States, Italy and Spain and spanned the acute and convalescent phases of COVID-19. The repertoires were made available in a free public database intended to serve as a resource for research on the immune response to SARS-CoV-2. Nearly every sample came with metadata listing a de-identified subject ID, COVID-19 status, age in years and sex. Samples were obtained from the ongoing ImmuneRACE study (first 160 participants) and from 1,254 subjects provided by 6 global collaborators. The material from the prospective study consisted of cDNA or gDNA derived from T cells, B-cell-depleted T cells, or PBMCs. Deeply sampled blood TCRbeta repertoires from subjects exposed to, actively infected with, or recovered from COVID-19 were included in the dataset. Where HLA class I and class II types were available, the types were taken from metadata supplied by the sample provider, not from assay-based typing.

TCRbeta CDR3 regions were amplified from genomic DNA by means of the immunoSEQ Assay, a bias-controlled multiplex PCR. On the authors' methods: Nucleated cell counts per sample were estimated from amplification of reference gene primers within the assay. Sequence reads were collapsed and filtered to measure the absolute abundance of every unique TCRbeta CDR3 rearrangement. For each sample, productive Simpson clonality was calculated as the square root of Simpson's diversity index over productive rearrangements. As stored in TCRdb, this immuneACCESS dataset retains in-frame rearrangements with V and J assigned. A fraction of the clones does not appear; measured against another copy, unresolved V genes explain less than half of the discrepancy, and the remainder lacks a known reason. V, J and clone size reflect that table, while D and trimming were determined from the DNA. Present in this sample are more than 350,000 clones, 87% of which were seen just once. More than 9% of the sample goes to the ten largest clones.

As encoded in the germline V gene, CDR1 is KGHDR while CDR2 is SFDVKD. From V the trimming removes 2 bases and from J it removes 5 bases, while the gene matches leave 6 bases of the junction unaccounted for. The CDR3 numbers 15 residues from cysteine through phenylalanine. Solely the CDR3 DNA is kept, with 45 bases framed from the first base. What the research found in general, with its limitations: How much clinical and demographic metadata was included differed by source and by participant, and the metadata was provided uncurated.

One collaborating source in Seattle enrolled patients while the patients were actively infected and followed the patients over time throughout the course of disease. Each collaborating institution followed its own protocols to collect whole blood in K2EDTA tubes. Collaborator samples were shipped for TCRbeta analysis as frozen whole blood, isolated PBMCs, or DNA extracted from either sample type. This clone was observed a few times. This receptor's antigen is unknown. The sample holds no much larger clone one base away, and base qualities are not on file. Other DNA variants within this sample encode the same CDR3.

The sequence links TRBV24-1 to TRBJ2-5, with 8 junctional bases fitting TRBD2. This TCR was recovered from a woman under 40 with COVID-19, enrolled during active disease. What was sequenced was peripheral blood. The CDR3 protein sequence reads: CATSDSPGGRETQYF. DNA sequence: TGTGCCACCAGTGATTCGCCGGGAGGGCGGGAGACCCAGTACTTC.